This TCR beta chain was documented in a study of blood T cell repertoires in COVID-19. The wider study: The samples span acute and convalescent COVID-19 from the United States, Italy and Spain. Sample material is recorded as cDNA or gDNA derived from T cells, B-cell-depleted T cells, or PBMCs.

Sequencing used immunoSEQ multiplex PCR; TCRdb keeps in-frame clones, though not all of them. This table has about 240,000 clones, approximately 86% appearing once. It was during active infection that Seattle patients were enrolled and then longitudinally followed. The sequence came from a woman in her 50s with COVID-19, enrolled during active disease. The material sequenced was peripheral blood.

The chain's CDR3 is CASSVTGGYSEKLFF. In DNA form, the CDR3 reads TGTGCCAGCAGCGTAACTGGAGGATACAGTGAAAAACTGTTTTTT. V usage is TRBV9 and J usage is TRBJ1-4; D is unresolved. V was shortened by 1 base and J by 7 bases, with 14 bases between the two germline ends. Germline CDR1 and CDR2: SGDLS and YYNGEE. The CDR3 is made up of 15 amino acids.